This T cell receptor (beta chain) is from a study of response to subunit inactivated influenza vaccine. Regarding the study as a whole: Authors proposed each seasonal influenza vaccination draws in few new T cells.

TCRdb reprocessed the RT-PCR reads with MiXCR, giving one entry per CDR3 protein. This table has approximately 700,000 distinct CDR3 sequences, roughly 14% appearing once. This clonotype was observed a few times. Its antigen remains unknown. The CDR3 extends over 15 amino acids. CDR1 DFQATT and CDR2 SNEGSKA come from the germline V gene (reference sequence). V lost 0 bases and J 1 base, leaving 12 bases between the germline ends. Material: PBMCs from blood, obtained 14 to 15 days before vaccination. This clonotype was sampled from a man over 45 who received an inactivated influenza vaccine. This sequence joins TRBV20-1 and TRBJ1-1; tentative D call: TRBD1 (5 bases). The CDR3: CSARDLRESNTEAFF. The CDR3 nucleotides are TGCAGTGCTAGAGATCTCAGGGAGTCGAACACTGAAGCTTTCTTT.